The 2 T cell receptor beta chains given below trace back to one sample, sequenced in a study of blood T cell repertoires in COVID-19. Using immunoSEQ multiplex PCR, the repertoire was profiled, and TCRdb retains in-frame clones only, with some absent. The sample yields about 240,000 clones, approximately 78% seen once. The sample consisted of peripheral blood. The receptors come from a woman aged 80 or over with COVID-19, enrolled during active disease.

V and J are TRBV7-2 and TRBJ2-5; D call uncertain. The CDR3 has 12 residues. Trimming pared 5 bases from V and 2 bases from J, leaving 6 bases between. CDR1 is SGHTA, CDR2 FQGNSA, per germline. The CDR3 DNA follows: TGTGCCAGCAGCCCCAATCAAGAGACCCAGTACTTC. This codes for CASSPNQETQYF.

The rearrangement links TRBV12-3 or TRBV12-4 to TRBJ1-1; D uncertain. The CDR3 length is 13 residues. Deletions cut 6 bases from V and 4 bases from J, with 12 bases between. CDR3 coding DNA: TGTGCCAGCAGATTCCTGGGAGGCACTGAAGCTTTCTTT. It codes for CASRFLGGTEAFF.